These 17 T cell receptor beta chains were all obtained from the same sample, sequenced in a study of blood T cell repertoires in COVID-19. Profiling relied on immunoSEQ multiplex PCR, and the TCRdb table lists in-frame clones only, not all of them. In the table there are 160,000 or so clones, approximately 81% of which are singletons. Sequenced material: PBMCs or T cells enriched from blood (not recorded which). The source is a man aged 60-69 years who had recovered from COVID-19.

In its sample, this clone was seen a few times. The genes are TRBV11-3 and TRBJ1-6; no reliable D call. This CDR3 region has 13 residues. Germline assignment: CDR1 SGHNT and CDR2 YENEEA. V gave up 5 bases and J gave up 9 bases, with 11 bases separating them. CDR3 nucleotides: TGTGCCAGCAGCGTGAACGGGGTTTCACCCCTCCACTTT. This sequence encodes CASSVNGVSPLHF.

The J gene is TRBJ2-1, the V gene TRBV7-9; a possible D gene is TRBD2 (6 bases). Trimming left V 5 bases short and J 6 bases short, with 17 bases between. The V gene's germline CDR1 is SEHNR and CDR2 FQNEAQ (reference sequence). The CDR3 spans 15 residues. This chain's CDR3 is CASSQGTGVSNEQFF. In DNA, the CDR3 is TGTGCCAGCAGCCAAGGAACGGGGGTGAGCAATGAGCAGTTCTTC.

This chain uses TRBV11-3 with TRBJ2-2; a possible D gene is TRBD2 (6 bases). Trimming cost V 3 bases and J 7 bases, with 9 bases left between them. The length of the CDR3 is 13 residues. Germline lookup yields CDR1 SGHNT and CDR2 YENEEA. In DNA, the CDR3 is TGTGCCAGCAGCTTGGAGGGTTTCGGGGAGCTGTTTTTT. Translated: CASSLEGFGELFF.

In regard to this clone: The same CDR3 also results from other DNA sequences found in this sample. The chain combines TRBV6-1 with TRBJ2-2; D unclear. Trimming removed 2 bases from V and 1 base from J, with 5 bases in between. Germline V gene data show CDR1 as MNHNS and CDR2 as SASEGT. The CDR3 contains 14 residues. CDR3 loop: CASSELRNTGELFF. CDR3 sequence (DNA): TGTGCCAGCAGTGAACTTCGGAACACCGGGGAGCTGTTTTTT.

The CDR3 sequence is CASTRGGEDSPLHF. DNA for the CDR3: TGTGCCAGCACCCGGGGAGGGGAAGATTCACCCCTCCACTTT. J is TRBJ1-6 and V is TRBV6-5; TRBD1 is a possible D gene (5 bases). The CDR3 is 14 residues long. CDR1 and CDR2 (germline): MNHEY, SVGAGI. V lost 7 bases and J lost 8, with 15 bases in between.

This clone has just one count. The rearrangement joins TRBV9 to TRBJ2-7; 8 nucleotides match TRBD1. Germline lookup yields CDR1 SGDLS and CDR2 YYNGEE. The CDR3 runs to 12 residues. V dropped 3 bases and J dropped 9; count of bases not matched to a gene: 5. This CDR3 reads CASSADRGRQYF. The CDR3 nucleotides read TGTGCCAGCAGCGCCGACAGGGGTCGGCAGTACTTC. Complete variable domain (other parts from reference TRBV9 and TRBJ2-7): DSGVTQTPKHLITATGQRVTLRCSPRSGDLSVYWYQQSLDQGLQFLIQYYNGEERAKGNILERFSAQQFPDLHSELNLSSLELGDSALYFCASSADRGRQYFGPGTRLTVT.

V gene TRBV29-1 combines with J gene TRBJ1-1; D uncertain. Germline V gives CDR1 SQVTM, CDR2 ANQGSEA. The CDR3 sequence is 14 residues long. With 5 bases removed from V and 4 bases from J, the gap between germline ends came to 17 bases. The CDR3 coding sequence is TGCAGCGTTCAGGAGGGCCCGGGAAGCACTGAAGCTTTCTTT. Translating gives CSVQEGPGSTEAFF.

This rearrangement joins TRBV5-6 to TRBJ2-2; D call uncertain. V lost 5 bases to trimming and J lost 5 bases, with 13 bases between them. The germline V gene encodes CDR1 SGHDT and CDR2 YYEEEE. This CDR3 contains 14 residues. The CDR3 nucleotides read TGTGCCAGCAGAGAGATAAGCAGGACCGGGGAGCTGTTTTTT. This gives the protein CASREISRTGELFF.

The V gene is TRBV23-1, the J gene TRBJ1-1, with 8 bases lining up with TRBD1. TRBV23-1 is an ORF, with its function uncertain. V was pared by 3 bases and J by 5 bases, with 8 bases of the junction left unmatched. The length of the CDR3 is 15 residues. The CDR3 is CASSQAGQGYTEAFF. The CDR3 DNA reads as TGCGCCAGCAGTCAGGCTGGACAGGGATATACTGAAGCTTTCTTT.

This chain links TRBV14 with TRBJ1-2, with TRBD1 matching over 8 bases. V lost 2 bases, J lost 4 bases, and 3 bases stayed unmatched. This CDR3 contains 14 residues. Germline lookup yields CDR1 SGHDN and CDR2 FVKESK. CDR3 loop: CASSQRTGTYGYTF. The CDR3 DNA reads TGTGCCAGCAGCCAACGGACAGGGACCTATGGCTACACCTTC.

This chain connects TRBV27 to TRBJ1-1; no clear D. The CDR3 is 15 residues long. CDR1 is MNHEY, CDR2 SMNVEV, per germline (reference sequence). Between the trimmed V and J ends, which lost 6 bases and 0 bases, there was a span of 14 bases. In nucleotides, the CDR3 is TGTGCCAGCAGGAAGGACTCAAGCTTGAACACTGAAGCTTTCTTT. This sequence encodes CASRKDSSLNTEAFF.

The chain combines TRBV28 with TRBJ1-4; D is possibly TRBD1 (5 bases). Trimming took 2 bases from V and 6 from J, leaving 16 bases between them. CDR1 is MDHEN, CDR2 SYDVKM, per germline. The length of the CDR3 is 16 residues. CDR3 in amino acids: CASSLSRGRLYEKLFF. The CDR3 bases are TGTGCCAGCAGTTTAAGTAGGGGTAGGCTTTATGAAAAACTGTTTTTT. The full variable domain, with the rest looked up from reference TRBV28 and TRBJ1-4, is DVKVTQSSRYLVKRTGEKVFLECVQDMDHENMFWYRQDPGLGLRLIYFSYDVKMKEKGDIPEGYSVSREKKERFSLILESASTNQTSMYLCASSLSRGRLYEKLFFGSGTQLSVL.

This clone was observed a handful of times. The rearrangement uses TRBV6-5 and TRBJ2-1; tentatively, D is TRBD1 (6 bases). Trimming removed 0 bases at V and 6 bases at J, with 6 bases between. Germline CDR1 and CDR2: MNHEY and SVGAGI. The CDR3 sequence is 13 residues long. The CDR3 region has the DNA TGTGCCAGCAGTTACTCGGGGGCCAATGAGCAGTTCTTC. The encoded protein is CASSYSGANEQFF.

V usage is TRBV2 and J usage is TRBJ2-5; no firm D call. Trimming shortened V by 7 bases and J by 6 bases, and 9 bases separated the two germline ends. The CDR3 is 11 residues long. Germline CDR1 is SNHLY and CDR2 is FYNNEI. The CDR3 region has the DNA TGTGCCAGCACGGTTGAGAAGACCCAGTACTTC. It specifies CASTVEKTQYF.

The rearrangement uses TRBV19 and TRBJ2-1; 7 positions agree with TRBD2. CDR3 size: 16 residues. CDR1 LNHDA and CDR2 SQIVND come from the germline V gene (reference sequence). V was pared by 5 bases and J by 1 base, with 8 bases of the junction left unmatched. The CDR3 coding sequence is TGTGCCAGTAGTTTGGGTTGGGGACTATCCTACAATGAGCAGTTCTTC. Protein: CASSLGWGLSYNEQFF.

The chain recombines TRBV20-1 with TRBJ2-1, with TRBD2 as a possible D gene (5 bases). Trimming removed 3 bases at V and 2 bases at J, with 11 bases between. CDR1 is DFQATT and CDR2 is SNEGSKA in the germline V gene (reference sequence). This CDR3 comprises 14 residues. CDR3 sequence (DNA): TGCAGTGCTAGTTTCAGCGGAACCTACAATGAGCAGTTCTTC. Protein sequence: CSASFSGTYNEQFF.

The chain employs TRBV5-4 and TRBJ2-7; 11 positions match TRBD2. Losses at the gene ends were 4 bases for V and 4 bases for J; bases not matched to a gene: 7. The CDR3 length is 15 residues. CDR1 and CDR2 from the germline V gene are SGHNT and YYREEE (reference sequence). In DNA form, the CDR3 reads TGTGCCAGCAGCCCGCGGGTAGCGGGGGGGTACGAGCAGTACTTC. This translates into CASSPRVAGGYEQYF.